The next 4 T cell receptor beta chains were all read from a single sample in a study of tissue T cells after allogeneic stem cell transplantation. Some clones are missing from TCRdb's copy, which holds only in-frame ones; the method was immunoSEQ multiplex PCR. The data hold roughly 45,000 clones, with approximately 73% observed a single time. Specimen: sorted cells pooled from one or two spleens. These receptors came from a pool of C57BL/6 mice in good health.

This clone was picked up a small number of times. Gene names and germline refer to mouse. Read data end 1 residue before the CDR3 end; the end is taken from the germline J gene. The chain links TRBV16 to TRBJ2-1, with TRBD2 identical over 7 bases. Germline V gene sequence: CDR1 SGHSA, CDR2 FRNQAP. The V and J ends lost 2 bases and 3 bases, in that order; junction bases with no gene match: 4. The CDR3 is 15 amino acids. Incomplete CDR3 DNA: TGTGCAAGCAGCTTAAGTGGGGGGTTCTATGCTGAGCAGTTC. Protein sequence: CASSLSGGFYAEQF. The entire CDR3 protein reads CASSLSGGFYAEQFF.

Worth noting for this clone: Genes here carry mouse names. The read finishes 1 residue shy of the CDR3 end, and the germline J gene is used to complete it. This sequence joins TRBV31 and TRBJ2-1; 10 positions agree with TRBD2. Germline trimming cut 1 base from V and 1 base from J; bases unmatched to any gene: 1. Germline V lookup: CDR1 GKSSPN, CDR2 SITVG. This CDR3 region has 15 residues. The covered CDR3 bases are TGTGCCTGGAGTCCGACTGGGGGGAACTATGCTGAGCAGTTC. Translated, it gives CAWSPTGGNYAEQF. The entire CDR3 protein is CAWSPTGGNYAEQFF.

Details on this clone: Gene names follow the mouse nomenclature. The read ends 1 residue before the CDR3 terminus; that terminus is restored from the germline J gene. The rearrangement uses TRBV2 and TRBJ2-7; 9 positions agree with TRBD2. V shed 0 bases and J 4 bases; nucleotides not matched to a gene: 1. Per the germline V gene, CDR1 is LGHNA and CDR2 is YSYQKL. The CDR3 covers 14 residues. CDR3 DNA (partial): TGTGCCAGCAGCCAAGATGGGGGGGCATATGAACAGTAC. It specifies CASSQDGGAYEQY. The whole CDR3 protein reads CASSQDGGAYEQYF.

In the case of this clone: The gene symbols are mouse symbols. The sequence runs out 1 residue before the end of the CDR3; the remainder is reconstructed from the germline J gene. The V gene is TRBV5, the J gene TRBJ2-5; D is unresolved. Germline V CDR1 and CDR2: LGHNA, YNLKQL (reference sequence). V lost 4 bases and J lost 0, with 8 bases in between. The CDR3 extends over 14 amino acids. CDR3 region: CASSLPDNQDTQYF. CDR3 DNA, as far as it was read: TGTGCCAGCAGCCTTCCGGACAACCAAGACACCCAGTAC.